The clone carrying this T cell receptor beta chain is medium-sized (0.01 to 0.1%) in the sample. The antigen is unknown. The sample comes from a study of vaccination and CD4 T cells after COVID-19. Across the whole study: Of the convalescent patients, who were SARS-CoV-2 positive by nasal swab PCR, about 10 had mild and one severe disease. Each individual in the study obtained two doses of BNT162b2 or mRNA-1273 vaccine.

Treatment here: roughly 11-day PBMC culture with coronavirus spike peptide pools or control peptides (ViraFEST assay). Oncomine TCR Beta short-read sequencing was applied to DNA from cultured CD4+ T cells. Cultured CD4+ T cells yielded the extracted genomic DNA. MiXCR, run by TCRdb on the PCR reads, gives a single entry per CDR3 protein. The table includes 3,500 to 4,000 distinct CDR3 sequences, approximately 18% detected once. Germline V gene data show CDR1 as SGHTA and CDR2 as FQGTGA. The CDR3 contains 16 residues. Deletions cut 4 bases from V and 7 bases from J, with 19 bases between. This rearrangement joins TRBV7-3 to TRBJ2-2; TRBD2 might be the D (6 bases). This receptor was identified in a human donor who had recovered from COVID-19. Sequencing was carried out using CD4+ T cells from blood, cultured in vitro. CDR3 sequence: CASSSFPGARHGELFF. CDR3 DNA: TGTGCCAGCAGCTCATTCCCGGGAGCAAGGCACGGGGAGCTGTTTTTT.